A selection of T cell receptor beta chains follows, all from one sample in a study of shared clonotypes between healthy human individuals. Libraries were prepared by immunoSEQ multiplex PCR; TCRdb keeps only in-frame clonotypes and omits some of them. This sample has about 1 million clones, with around 78% found just once. Material for sequencing was memory CD4+ T cells from PBMCs. Source of these receptors: a man aged 18 to 30 in good health. Some clones in this sample may be carry-over from other donors' samples. The conserved cysteine and the conserved F or W are not part of the CDR3 here.

TRBV6-5,TRBJ2-6,ASSQISTGANVLT
TRBV5-6,TRBJ1-3,ASKAGRSFSGNTIY
TRBV5-4,TRBJ2-2,ASSTQLAGNTGELF
TRBV18,TRBJ1-1,ASSPRETGGLNTEAF
TRBV30,TRBJ2-7,AWMDSGLGGYEQY
TRBV2,TRBJ2-7,ASSERAGRGETYEQY
TRBV5-1,TRBJ1-2,ASSPWESYGYT
TRBV10-1,TRBJ2-1,ASSGQHYNEQF
TRBV7-9,TRBJ2-7,ASSPFREQY
TRBV9,TRBJ2-1,ASSVGTNYNEQF
TRBV7-3,TRBJ2-1,ASSPQVTYNEQF
TRBV2,TRBJ2-2,AHGSNTGELF
TRBV27,TRBJ2-2,ASSRPPTGSRRVLNTGELF
TRBV7-2,TRBJ1-2,ASSPGQGGGYT
TRBV28,TRBJ2-7,ASSLTTYEQY
TRBV5-1,TRBJ2-7,ASTGTAGTYEQY
TRBV28,TRBJ2-5,ASSLPGTERETQY
TRBV30,TRBJ2-5,ACETSGTEETQY
TRBV7-2,TRBJ2-1,ASSLVDSHEQF
TRBV28,TRBJ1-4,ASSSGPLLEKLF
TRBV7-3,TRBJ2-1,ASSTIGGRNEQF
TRBV28,TRBJ1-3,ATTKGTGFSGNTIY
TRBV5-1,TRBJ2-2,ASSFPVVGGELF
TRBV6-1,TRBJ1-1,ASRGQGPPTEAF
TRBV5-5,TRBJ2-3,ASSRDRGTPDTQY
TRBV28,TRBJ2-7,ASRIAGGANEQY
TRBV29-1,TRBJ1-1,SVGPENTEAF